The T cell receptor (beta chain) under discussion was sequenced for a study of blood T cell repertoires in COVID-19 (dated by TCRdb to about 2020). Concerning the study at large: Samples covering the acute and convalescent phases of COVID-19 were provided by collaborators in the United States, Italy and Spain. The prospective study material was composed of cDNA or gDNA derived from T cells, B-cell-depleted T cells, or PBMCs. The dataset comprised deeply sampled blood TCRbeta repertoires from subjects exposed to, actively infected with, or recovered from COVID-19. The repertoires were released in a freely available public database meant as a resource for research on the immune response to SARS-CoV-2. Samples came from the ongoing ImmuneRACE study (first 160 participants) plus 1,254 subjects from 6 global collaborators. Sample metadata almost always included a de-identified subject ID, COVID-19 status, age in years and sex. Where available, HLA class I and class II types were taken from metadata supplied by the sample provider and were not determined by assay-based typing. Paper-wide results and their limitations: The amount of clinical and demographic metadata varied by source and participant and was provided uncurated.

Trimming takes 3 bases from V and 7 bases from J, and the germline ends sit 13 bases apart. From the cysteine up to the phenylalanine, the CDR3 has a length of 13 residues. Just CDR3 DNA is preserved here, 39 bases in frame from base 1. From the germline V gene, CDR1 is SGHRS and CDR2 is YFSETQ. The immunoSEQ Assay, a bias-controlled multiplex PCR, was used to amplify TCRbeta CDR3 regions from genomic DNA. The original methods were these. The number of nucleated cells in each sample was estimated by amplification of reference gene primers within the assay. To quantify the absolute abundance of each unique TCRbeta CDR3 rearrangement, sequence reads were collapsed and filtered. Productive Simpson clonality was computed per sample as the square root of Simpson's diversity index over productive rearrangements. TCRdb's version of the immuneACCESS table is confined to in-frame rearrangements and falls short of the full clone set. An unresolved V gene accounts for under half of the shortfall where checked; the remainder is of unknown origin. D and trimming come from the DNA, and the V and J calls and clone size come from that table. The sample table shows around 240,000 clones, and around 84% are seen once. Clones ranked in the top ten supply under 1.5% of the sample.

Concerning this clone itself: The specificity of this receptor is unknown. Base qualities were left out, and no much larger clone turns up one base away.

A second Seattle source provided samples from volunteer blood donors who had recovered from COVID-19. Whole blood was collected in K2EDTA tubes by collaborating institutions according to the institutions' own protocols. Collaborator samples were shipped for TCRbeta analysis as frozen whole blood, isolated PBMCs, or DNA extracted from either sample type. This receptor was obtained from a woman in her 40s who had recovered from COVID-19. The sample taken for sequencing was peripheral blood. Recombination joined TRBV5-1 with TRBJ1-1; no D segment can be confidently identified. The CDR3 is CASSSHRELEAFF. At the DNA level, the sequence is TGCGCCAGCAGCTCGCACCGGGAGCTTGAAGCTTTCTTT. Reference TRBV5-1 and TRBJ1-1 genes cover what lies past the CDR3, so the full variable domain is KAGVTQTPRYLIKTRGQQVTLSCSPISGHRSVSWYQQTPGQGLQFLFEYFSETQRNKGNFPGRFSGRQFSNSRSEMNVSTLELGDSALYLCASSSHRELEAFFGQGTRLTVV.